A single sample gave rise to the 3 T cell receptor beta chains below, sequenced in a study of blood T cell repertoires in COVID-19. Only in-frame clones appear in the TCRdb table, and some are missing; sequencing was by immunoSEQ multiplex PCR. The sample holds 130,000 to 150,000 clones; about 92% are singletons and the top ten take around 1.6%. Sequenced material: peripheral blood. Source of these receptors: a human donor in a cohort sampled during active COVID-19.

This chain connects TRBV5-8 to TRBJ2-1; 9 nucleotides match TRBD1. Germline lookup yields CDR1 SGHTS and CDR2 YDEGEE. Trimming took 4 bases from V and 4 from J; bases not matched to a gene: 12. CDR3 length equals 17 residues. The CDR3, as DNA: TGTGCCAGCAGCCCACGGACAGGGGCAAGAGTTTACAATGAGCAGTTCTTC. This encodes CASSPRTGARVYNEQFF.

This clone has more than one count but fewer than ten. In DNA form, the CDR3 reads TGTGCCAGCAGTGAATTAGCGGGCATCTACGAGCAGTACTTC. As protein: CASSELAGIYEQYF. The chain couples TRBV6-1 to TRBJ2-7; the match to TRBD2 covers 7 bases. CDR3 length: 14 residues. Germline values: CDR1 MNHNS, CDR2 SASEGT. With V trimmed by 2 bases and J by 3 bases, 4 bases remained unmatched.

The rearrangement links TRBV12-3 or TRBV12-4 to TRBJ2-2; possibly TRBD1 for D (6 bases). The V end lost 4 bases, the J end lost 7 bases, and 10 bases lay between the germline ends. The CDR3 contains 13 residues. In DNA, the CDR3 is TGTGCCAGCAGTTCAGGGGAGCACGGGGAGCTGTTTTTT. This gives the protein CASSSGEHGELFF.